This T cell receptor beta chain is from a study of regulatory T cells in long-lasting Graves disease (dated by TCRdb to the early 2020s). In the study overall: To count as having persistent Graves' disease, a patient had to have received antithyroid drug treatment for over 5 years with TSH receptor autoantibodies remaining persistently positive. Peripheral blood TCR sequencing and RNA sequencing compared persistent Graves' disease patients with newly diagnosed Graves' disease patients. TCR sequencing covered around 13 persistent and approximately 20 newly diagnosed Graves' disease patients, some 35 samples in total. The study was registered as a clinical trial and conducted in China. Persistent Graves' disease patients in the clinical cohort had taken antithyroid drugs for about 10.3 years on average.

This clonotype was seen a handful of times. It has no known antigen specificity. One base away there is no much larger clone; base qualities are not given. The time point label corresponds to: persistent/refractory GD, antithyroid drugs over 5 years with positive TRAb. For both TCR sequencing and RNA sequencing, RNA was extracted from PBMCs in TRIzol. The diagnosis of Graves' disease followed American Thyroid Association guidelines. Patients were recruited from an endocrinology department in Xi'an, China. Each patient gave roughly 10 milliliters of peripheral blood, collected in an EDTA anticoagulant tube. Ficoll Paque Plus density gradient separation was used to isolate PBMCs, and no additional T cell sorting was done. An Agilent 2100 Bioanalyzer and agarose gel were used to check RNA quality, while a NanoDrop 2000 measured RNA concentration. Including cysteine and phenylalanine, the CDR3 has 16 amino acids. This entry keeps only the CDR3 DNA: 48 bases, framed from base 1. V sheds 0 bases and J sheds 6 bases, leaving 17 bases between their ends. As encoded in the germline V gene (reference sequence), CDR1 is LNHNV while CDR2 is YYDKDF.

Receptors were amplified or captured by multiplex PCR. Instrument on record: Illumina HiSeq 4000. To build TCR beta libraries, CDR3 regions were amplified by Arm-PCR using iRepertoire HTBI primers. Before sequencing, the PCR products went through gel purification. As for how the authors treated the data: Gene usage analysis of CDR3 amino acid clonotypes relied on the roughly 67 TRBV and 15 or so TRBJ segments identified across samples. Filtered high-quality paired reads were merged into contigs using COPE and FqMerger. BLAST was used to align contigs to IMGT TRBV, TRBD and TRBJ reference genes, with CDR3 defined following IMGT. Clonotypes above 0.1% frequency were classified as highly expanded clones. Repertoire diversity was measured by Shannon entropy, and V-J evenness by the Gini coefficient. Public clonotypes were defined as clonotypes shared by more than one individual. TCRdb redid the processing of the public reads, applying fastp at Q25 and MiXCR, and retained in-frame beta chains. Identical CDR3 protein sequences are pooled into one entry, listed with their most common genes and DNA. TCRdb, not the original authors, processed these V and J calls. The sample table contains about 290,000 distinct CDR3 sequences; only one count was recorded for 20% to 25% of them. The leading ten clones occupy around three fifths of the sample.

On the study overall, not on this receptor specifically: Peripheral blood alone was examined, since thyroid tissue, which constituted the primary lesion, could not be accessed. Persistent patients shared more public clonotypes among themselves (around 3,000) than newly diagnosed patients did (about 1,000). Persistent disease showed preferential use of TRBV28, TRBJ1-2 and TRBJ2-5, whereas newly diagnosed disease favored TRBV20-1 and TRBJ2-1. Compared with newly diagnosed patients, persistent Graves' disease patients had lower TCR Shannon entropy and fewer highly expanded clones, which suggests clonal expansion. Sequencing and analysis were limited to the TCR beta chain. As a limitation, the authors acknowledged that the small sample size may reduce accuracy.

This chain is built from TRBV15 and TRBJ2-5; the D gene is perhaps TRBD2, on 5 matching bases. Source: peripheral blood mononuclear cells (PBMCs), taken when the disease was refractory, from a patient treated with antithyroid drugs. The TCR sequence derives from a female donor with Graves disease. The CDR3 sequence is CATSRDLAEGLQTQYF. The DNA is TGTGCCACCAGCAGAGATCTGGCTGAGGGTTTGCAGACCCAGTACTTC.